What follows are 25 T cell receptor beta chains derived from one specimen sequenced in a study of spatial heterogeneity in lung cancer. Time point given: sample taken at primary tumor resection. Tumor, nontumor lung or frozen PBMC supplied whole RNA, sequenced without sorting. Each CDR3 protein is one row after TCRdb ran MiXCR on the 5' RACE reads. Of roughly 60,000 distinct CDR3 sequences listed, less than 10% were seen once; the top ten hold about 14%. The sample here was PBMCs, taken at surgery. The receptors come from a female donor with early-stage non-small cell lung cancer.

In this sample, this clonotype turned up a few times. The chain uses TRBV5-5 and TRBJ1-4; no firm D call. There are 19 residues in the CDR3. Germline V gene data show CDR1 as SGHKS and CDR2 as YYEKEE (reference sequence). V was clipped by 2 bases and J by 3 bases, with 23 bases between them. CDR3 amino acids: CASSFHTVTELLPNEKLFF. Here the CDR3 DNA reads TGTGCCAGCAGCTTCCACACTGTGACTGAGCTCTTGCCTAATGAAAAACTGTTTTTT.

This clonotype was recorded many times. The chain joins TRBV10-3 to TRBJ2-3, with TRBD2 as a possible D gene (6 bases). V lost 4 bases and J lost 2, with 13 bases in between. This CDR3 region has 15 residues. The germline CDR1 and CDR2 sequences are ENHRY and SYGVKD. DNA for the CDR3: TGTGCCATCAGTGTACGGGACTCTCTCACAGATACGCAGTATTTT. It specifies CAISVRDSLTDTQYF.

The CDR3 region is CASSSKGYEQYV. CDR3 DNA sequence: TGTGCCAGCAGTTCCAAGGGCTACGAGCAGTACGTC. The chain recombines TRBV28 with TRBJ2-7; D gene unclear. V dropped 4 bases and J dropped 3 bases, with 7 bases sitting between them. This CDR3 has 12 amino acids. Per germline, CDR1 MDHEN and CDR2 SYDVKM.

This clonotype occurred many times. This chain uses TRBV7-2 with TRBJ2-6; unclear D gene. The CDR3 is 14 residues long. Deletions cut 5 bases from V and 2 bases from J, with 7 bases between. The germline V gene has CDR1 SGHTA and CDR2 FQGNSA. CDR3 nucleotide sequence: TGTGCCAGCAGCCCCGAGCCTGGGGCCAACGTCCTGACTTTC. This sequence encodes CASSPEPGANVLTF.

This clonotype was observed at least ten times. The chain has TRBV10-3 and TRBJ2-5; D perhaps matches TRBD1 (6 bases). Germline V gives CDR1 ENHRY, CDR2 SYGVKD. Trimming left V 2 bases short and J 2 bases short, with 9 bases between. The CDR3 sequence is 14 residues long. For the CDR3, the DNA is TGTGCCATCAGTGAGACAGGGCAACAAGAGACCCAGTACTTC. Translating it yields CAISETGQQETQYF.

DNA for the CDR3: TGTGCCAGCAGCTTAGCGGGGACAGGGGACAATGAAAAACTGTTTTTT. Its protein product is CASSLAGTGDNEKLFF. The chain links TRBV7-6 to TRBJ1-4; 10 positions agree with TRBD1. V gave up 0 bases and J gave up 5 bases; unmatched junction bases: 3. This CDR3 region has 16 residues. CDR1 and CDR2 (germline): SGHVS, FNYEAQ.

The genes are TRBV11-2 and TRBJ1-2; 7 nucleotides match TRBD1. Germline V gene sequence: CDR1 SGHAT, CDR2 FQNNGV. The CDR3 runs 16 residues. With 3 bases clipped from V and 4 bases from J, the junction kept 11 bases outside the gene matches. Here the CDR3 reads CASSLGRDSVGYGYTF. The CDR3 coding sequence is TGTGCCAGCAGCTTGGGTCGGGACAGCGTAGGCTATGGCTACACCTTC. Full variable domain (missing parts from reference TRBV11-2 and TRBJ1-2): EAGVAQSPRYKIIEKRQSVAFWCNPISGHATLYWYQQILGQGPKLLIQFQNNGVVDDSQLPKDRFSAERLKGVDSTLKIQPAKLEDSAVYLCASSLGRDSVGYGYTFGSGTRLTVV.

This clonotype has a handful of counts. The V and J genes are TRBV6-5 and TRBJ1-3; weak D call: TRBD1 (6 bases). Germline assignment: CDR1 MNHEY and CDR2 SVGAGI. The CDR3 consists of 14 residues. The V and J ends lost 6 bases and 3 bases respectively, with 12 bases between them. In DNA, the CDR3 is TGTGCCAGCAGCCCGGGGGCTGTTGGAAACACCATATATTTT. This translates into CASSPGAVGNTIYF.

V and J are TRBV28 and TRBJ2-7; TRBD2 agrees at 7 bases. Germline assignment: CDR1 MDHEN and CDR2 SYDVKM. The CDR3 spans 16 residues. Trimming cost V 2 bases and J 3 bases; bases outside gene matches: 10. This CDR3 is CASSLVGLGVGYEQYF. In DNA, the CDR3 is TGTGCCAGCAGTTTAGTTGGACTAGGTGTAGGCTACGAGCAGTACTTC.

This clonotype occurred many times. The chain is built from TRBV20-1 and TRBJ2-3; 10 nucleotides agree with TRBD2. Per germline, CDR1 DFQATT and CDR2 SNEGSKA (reference sequence). The trim removed 0 bases at V and 1 base at J, leaving 10 bases unmatched. This CDR3 is 18 amino acids long. CDR3 loop: CSARDMTSGLFGTDTQYF. The CDR3 region has the DNA TGCAGTGCTAGAGATATGACTAGCGGGCTATTCGGCACAGATACGCAGTATTTT.

J is TRBJ2-7 and V is TRBV27; 9 positions agree with TRBD2. Trimming removed 7 bases from V and 4 bases from J; junction bases left unmatched: 8. Germline lookup yields CDR1 MNHEY and CDR2 SMNVEV (reference sequence). The CDR3 has 14 residues. CDR3 protein: CASKLLAGLYEQYF. The CDR3 region has the DNA TGTGCCAGCAAACTACTAGCGGGCCTTTACGAGCAGTACTTC.

About this clonotype itself: A much larger clone lies a single base off, so this may be a read error. The chain employs TRBV9 and TRBJ1-5; 8 positions agree with TRBD1. This CDR3 is 16 amino acids long. Germline trimming cut 4 bases from V and 4 bases from J; bases unmatched to any gene: 10. CDR1 and CDR2 (germline): SGDLS, YYNGEE. In DNA form, the CDR3 reads TGTGCCAGCAGCAGAGCTTACAGGGGGAATAATCAGCCCCAGCATTTT. It is translated as CASSRAYRGNNQPQHF.

This chain links TRBV6-6 with TRBJ2-1; TRBD2 might be the D (6 bases). The CDR3 has 18 residues. Germline lookup yields CDR1 MNHNY and CDR2 SVGAGI (reference sequence). Trimming pared 5 bases from V and 8 bases from J, leaving 28 bases between. Here the CDR3 reads CASSLPGVRKPSGDEQFF. DNA for the CDR3: TGTGCCAGCAGTCTCCCGGGGGTCAGGAAGCCCTCGGGTGATGAGCAGTTCTTC.

The sample holds many counts of this clonotype. The chain links TRBV24-1 to TRBJ2-1, with D tentatively TRBD2 (5 bases). The CDR3 totals 12 residues. CDR1 is KGHDR and CDR2 is SFDVKD in the germline V gene. With 9 bases removed from V and 6 bases from J, the gap between germline ends came to 11 bases. The CDR3 DNA sequence: TGTGCCACCGCGGGCCAACCCAATGAGCAGTTCTTC. Amino acid sequence: CATAGQPNEQFF.

This clonotype appeared a few times. CDR3 sequence reads: CASSLETGGRQPQHF. DNA for the CDR3: TGTGCCAGCAGCTTAGAGACAGGGGGCAGGCAGCCCCAGCATTTT. The chain carries TRBV7-6 and TRBJ1-5, with TRBD1 matching over 10 bases. Per germline, CDR1 SGHVS and CDR2 FNYEAQ. Losses at the gene ends were 1 base for V and 7 bases for J; bases not matched to a gene: 4. The CDR3 is 15 amino acids.

This clonotype was detected many times. V usage is TRBV29-1 and J usage is TRBJ2-7; 9 bases agree with TRBD1. This CDR3 is built from 14 residues. In germline, CDR1 is SQVTM, CDR2 ANQGSEA. Trimming at V came to 4 bases and at J to 9 bases, leaving 13 bases not matched to a gene. For the CDR3, the DNA is TGCAGCGTTGGGATAAACACAGGGGGCGAGGCGCAGTACTTC. Protein product: CSVGINTGGEAQYF.

In its sample, this clonotype was seen many times. CDR3 DNA sequence: TGTGCCAGCAGCCCTACAGGGTACCAAGAGACCCAGTACTTC. Amino acids: CASSPTGYQETQYF. V is TRBV28 and J is TRBJ2-5, with D perhaps TRBD1 (6 bases). Trimming took off 6 bases at V and 0 bases at J, with 11 bases between the two ends. The CDR3 sequence is 14 residues long. Germline V gene data show CDR1 as MDHEN and CDR2 as SYDVKM.

In the case of this clonotype: Just one base apart from a much larger clone, this may be a read error. V usage is TRBV2 and J usage is TRBJ1-4; no reliable D call. The length of the CDR3 is 14 residues. Germline CDR1 reads SNHLY; CDR2 reads FYNNEI. This chain's CDR3 is CARSEAMKQLGLFF. The DNA for the CDR3 is TGTGCCAGAAGTGAAGCGATGAAACAATTAGGACTGTTTTTT.

The sample holds a few counts of this clonotype. The J gene is TRBJ1-1, the V gene TRBV30; D remains unclear. The length of the CDR3 is 15 residues. Trimming took 2 bases from V and 1 from J, leaving 14 bases between them. Germline loops: CDR1 GTSNPN, CDR2 SVGIG (reference sequence). This CDR3 reads CAWSPKVISNTEAFF. The CDR3 DNA reads as TGTGCCTGGAGTCCCAAAGTTATTTCGAACACTGAAGCTTTCTTT.

This clonotype appeared many times. This chain links TRBV6-5 with TRBJ2-6; D uncertain. Trimming took 0 bases from V and 3 from J, leaving 0 bases between them. The CDR3 covers 13 residues. Germline-derived CDR1 and CDR2 are MNHEY and SVGAGI. This CDR3 reads CASSYSGANVLTF. The CDR3 DNA sequence: TGTGCCAGCAGTTACTCTGGGGCCAACGTCCTGACTTTC.

The chain carries TRBV11-2 and TRBJ1-5, with 8 bases aligning to TRBD1. The J segment lost 6 bases and the V segment lost 7 bases, leaving 8 bases of the junction unmatched. From germline, CDR1 is SGHAT and CDR2 FQNNGV. The CDR3 contains 14 residues. This CDR3 reads CASTFDRGIQPQHF. The CDR3 bases are TGTGCCAGCACCTTCGACAGGGGAATTCAGCCCCAGCATTTT.

This chain links TRBV20-1 with TRBJ1-1, with 11 bases identical to TRBD1. From germline, CDR1 is DFQATT and CDR2 SNEGSKA (reference sequence). The V segment lost 6 bases and the J segment 4 bases; nucleotides outside the gene matches: 4. There are 13 residues in the CDR3. This CDR3 is CSAGGQGGTEAFF. CDR3 DNA: TGCAGTGCCGGGGGACAGGGGGGCACTGAAGCTTTCTTT.

This chain links TRBV7-9 with TRBJ1-2; no firm D call. V was pared by 1 base and J by 2 bases, with 14 bases between. This CDR3 is 16 amino acids long. Germline values: CDR1 SEHNR, CDR2 FQNEAQ (reference sequence). The CDR3 DNA reads TGTGCCAGCAGCTTAGTTACCAGCCTGATCAACTATGGCTACACCTTC. It codes for CASSLVTSLINYGYTF.

The rearrangement joins TRBV7-6 to TRBJ1-4; possible D gene TRBD1, 5 bases. Trimming shortened V by 4 bases and J by 11 bases, and 17 bases separated the two germline ends. CDR1 is SGHVS and CDR2 is FNYEAQ in the germline V gene. This CDR3 region has 14 residues. The CDR3, as DNA: TGTGCCAGCAGCTCGGTTGGCAGGGAGGGGAAACTGTTTTTT. Its protein is CASSSVGREGKLFF. Full variable domain (missing parts from reference TRBV7-6 and TRBJ1-4): GAGVSQSPRYKVTKRGQDVALRCDPISGHVSLYWYRQALGQGPEFLTYFNYEAQQDKSGLPNDRFSAERPEGSISTLTIQRTEQRDSAMYRCASSSVGREGKLFFGSGTQLSVL.

This clonotype was picked up many times. The V gene is TRBV5-1, the J gene TRBJ1-5; D possibly corresponds to TRBD1 (5 bases). V lost 0 bases and J 5 bases, leaving 12 bases between the germline ends. This CDR3 is 15 amino acids long. Germline CDR1 and CDR2: SGHRS and YFSETQ. The CDR3 region is CASSLDSGVDQPQHF. CDR3 DNA: TGCGCCAGCAGCTTGGATTCGGGGGTGGATCAGCCCCAGCATTTT.